This entry is about one TCR beta chain. Its antigen remains undetermined. There are no base qualities to consult, and no much larger clone falls within one base. This sample was included in a study of early T cells in non-severe SARS-CoV-2 infection (TCRdb year 2021). Regarding the complete study: TCR sequencing used bulk RNA from unsorted whole blood, so alpha and beta chains could not be paired. Points the paper makes about the study in general: VDJdb matching was skewed toward anti-spike CD8 responses and likely underestimated virus-specific expansions, missing private and CD4 specificities.

Library construction relied on 5' RACE. The sequencer listed for this sample is NextSeq 500. Unique molecular identifiers were attached to individual cDNA molecules in the TCR library protocol so that sequencing error and PCR bias could be corrected. TCR alpha and beta chains were both sequenced, and the abundances of alpha and beta sequences in each sample were closely correlated with each other. Turning to the authors' computational methods: Decombinator V4 was used to perform V gene, J gene and CDR3 annotation of TCR sequences. TCRs were defined as expanded if a significant change between any two time points was detected under a Poisson model with p below 0.0001. TCR abundances were normalised to the total number of TCRs sequenced in each sample and reported as counts per million. VDJdb, accessed 1 November 2021, was searched for CMV, EBV and SARS-CoV-2 annotated TCRs, with TCRs annotated for multiple antigens excluded. Using fastp trimming at Q25 and MiXCR clonotype assembly, TCRdb reanalyzed the public sequencing data and kept in-frame beta chains. Rows matching on CDR3 protein sequence are summarized as one entry with the most common DNA and genes. TCRdb, rather than the study authors, made the V and J calls. This sample gives around 92,000 distinct CDR3 sequences in total; 9.5% to 11% of them show up just once. The top ten clonotypes cover around 5.1% of the sample.

This was a case-control study nested in a cohort of healthcare workers in London, UK, who had nasopharyngeal swab PCR tests and blood samples taken every week. Healthcare workers were recruited during the week of the UK lockdown, between 23 and 31 March 2020, and followed weekly for up to roughly 15 weeks. The sequence was collected from an adult who was a healthcare worker with PCR-confirmed SARS-CoV-2 infection or an uninfected control (not recorded which). The sample consisted of whole blood.

The nucleotide sequence is TGTGCCAGCAGCGCCGTAAGGGACACTGAAGCTTTCTTT. Its protein product is CASSAVRDTEAFF. The chain employs TRBV9 and TRBJ1-1, with the D gene uncertain. Via the germline V gene, CDR1 is SGDLS and CDR2 YYNGEE. Reading from cysteine to phenylalanine, the CDR3 counts 13 amino acids. Only CDR3 DNA remains: 39 bases, in frame from the first base. A distance of 9 bases separates the germline ends of V and J, which lose 3 bases and 3 bases respectively. With all but the CDR3 taken from the reference TRBV9 and TRBJ1-1 genes, the full variable domain is: DSGVTQTPKHLITATGQRVTLRCSPRSGDLSVYWYQQSLDQGLQFLIQYYNGEERAKGNILERFSAQQFPDLHSELNLSSLELGDSALYFCASSAVRDTEAFFGQGTRLTVV.